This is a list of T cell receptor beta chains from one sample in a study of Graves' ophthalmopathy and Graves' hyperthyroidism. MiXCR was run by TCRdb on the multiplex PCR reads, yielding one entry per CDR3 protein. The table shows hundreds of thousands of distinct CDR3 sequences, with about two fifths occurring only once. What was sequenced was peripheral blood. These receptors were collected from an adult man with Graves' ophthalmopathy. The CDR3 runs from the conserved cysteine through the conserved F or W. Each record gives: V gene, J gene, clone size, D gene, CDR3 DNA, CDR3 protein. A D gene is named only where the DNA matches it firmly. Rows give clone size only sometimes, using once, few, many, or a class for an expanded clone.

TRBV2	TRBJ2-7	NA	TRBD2	TGTGCCAGCAGCCACAGTTTCGGTGCGGGGGGTATTTTTTCTGGGTACGAGCAGTACTTC	CASSHSFGAGGIFSGYEQYF
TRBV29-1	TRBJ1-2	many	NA	TGCAGCGTTCCAATGACAGGATCCTATGGCTACACCTTC	CSVPMTGSYGYTF
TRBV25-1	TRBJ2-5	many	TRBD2	TGTGCCAGCAGCAGAACCGGGACTAACCAAGAGACCCAGTACTTC	CASSRTGTNQETQYF
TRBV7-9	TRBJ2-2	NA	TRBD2	TGTGCCAGCAGTTACTCCTCTGCGGGGGGGAGGAACACCGGGGAGCTGTTTTTT	CASSYSSAGGRNTGELFF
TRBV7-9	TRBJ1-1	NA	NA	TGTGCCAGCAGATCGGGGCCTGGGGGCAACACTGAAGCTTTCTTT	CASRSGPGGNTEAFF
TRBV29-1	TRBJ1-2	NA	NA	TGCAGCGTTGAGAGGGGACTGGGGAGCGGCTACACCTTC	CSVERGLGSGYTF
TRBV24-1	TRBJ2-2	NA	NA	TGTGCCACCAGTGATGGTAGCGAGGAGGTTCTCGGGGAGCTGTTTTTT	CATSDGSEEVLGELFF
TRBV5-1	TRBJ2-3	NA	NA	TGCGCCAGCAGCGTGGGATCTACAACCCGCACAGATACGCAGTATTTT	CASSVGSTTRTDTQYF
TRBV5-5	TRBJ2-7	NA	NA	TGTGCCAGCAGCTCGTGGGGCGACTCCTACGAGCAGTACTTC	CASSSWGDSYEQYF
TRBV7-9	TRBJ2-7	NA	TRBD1	TGTGCCAGCAGTTACAGAGGGTCGGGACAGCGCGAGCAGTACTTC	CASSYRGSGQREQYF
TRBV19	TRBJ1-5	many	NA	TGTGCCAGCACGACAGGCAATCAGCCCCAGCATTTT	CASTTGNQPQHF
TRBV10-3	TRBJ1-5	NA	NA	TGTGCCCTTTCACTCGAGGGTAGGGGTGAGAATCAGCCCCAGCATTTT	CALSLEGRGENQPQHF
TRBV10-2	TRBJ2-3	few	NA	TGCGCCAGCAGACGAACCGGGGCGACAGATACGCAGTATTTT	CASRRTGATDTQYF
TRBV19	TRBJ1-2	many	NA	TGTGCCAGTAGTACGGACCGGGTCCCAGAATTGGACTATGGCTACACCTTC	CASSTDRVPELDYGYTF
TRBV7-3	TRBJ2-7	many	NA	TGTGCCAGCAGCTTGGACGGCTTTGCCTACGAGCAGTACTTC	CASSLDGFAYEQYF
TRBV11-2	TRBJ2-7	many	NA	TGTGCCAGCAGCCCGCGGGTAGGTGATAGAGAGCAGTACTTC	CASSPRVGDREQYF
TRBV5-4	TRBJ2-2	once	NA	TGTGCCAGCAGCTTGGAAGTCGGCCACACCGGGGAGCTGTTTTTT	CASSLEVGHTGELFF
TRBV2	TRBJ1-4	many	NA	TGTGCCAGCAGTGTAAGACGGGCTAATGAAAAACTGTTTTTT	CASSVRRANEKLFF
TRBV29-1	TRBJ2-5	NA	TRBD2	TGCAGCGTTGATGGAAGCGGGGGACCGGGAGGCCAGGCCCAGTACTTC	CSVDGSGGPGGQAQYF
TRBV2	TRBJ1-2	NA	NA	TGTGCCAGCACCGAGGATGGGAACTATGGCTACACCTTC	CASTEDGNYGYTF
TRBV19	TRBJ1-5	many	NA	TGTGCCAGTAGTATTGCCCGTCGCAGGGACAGCAATCAGCCCCAGCATTTT	CASSIARRRDSNQPQHF
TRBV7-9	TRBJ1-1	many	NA	TGTGCCAGCAGTTATACGAGGGACACTGAAGCTTTCTTT	CASSYTRDTEAFF
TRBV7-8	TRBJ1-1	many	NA	TGTGCCAGCAGCTTCAGGGAGAGTAACACTGAAGCTTTCTTT	CASSFRESNTEAFF
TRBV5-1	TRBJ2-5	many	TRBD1	TGCGCCAGCAGCCACGGGACAGGGAAAGAGACCCAGTACTTC	CASSHGTGKETQYF
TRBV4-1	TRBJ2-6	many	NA	TGCGCCAGCAGCGAATCAGGGGTTGGGGCCAACGTCCTGACTTTC	CASSESGVGANVLTF
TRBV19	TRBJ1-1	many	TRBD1	TGTGCCAGTAGTCCGAGACAGGGAACGCACACTGAAGCTTTCTTT	CASSPRQGTHTEAFF
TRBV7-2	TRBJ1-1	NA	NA	TGTGCCAGCGGTCCGGGGCAGAAGAACACTGAAGCTTTCTTT	CASGPGQKNTEAFF
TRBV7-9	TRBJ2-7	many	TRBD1	TGTGCCAGCAGCACCGACAGGGGCTCCCTCTACGAGCAGTACTTC	CASSTDRGSLYEQYF
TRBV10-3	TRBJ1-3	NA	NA	TGTGCCATCAGTGAGTCCTCCTCTGGAAACACCATATATTTT	CAISESSSGNTIYF
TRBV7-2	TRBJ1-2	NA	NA	TGTGCCAGCAGCTTAGAGGGGTGGAAACTAAGCTATGGCTACACCTTC	CASSLEGWKLSYGYTF
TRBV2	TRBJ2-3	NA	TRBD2	TGTGCCAGCAGTTCAACTAGCGTAACGCAGTATTTT	CASSSTSVTQYF
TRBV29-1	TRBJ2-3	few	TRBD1	TGCAGCGTCCCCGGGACAGGGGTTTTCGATACGCAGTATTTT	CSVPGTGVFDTQYF
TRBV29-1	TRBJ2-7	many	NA	TGCAGCGTTCAGACCGACCGCTCCTACGAGCAGTACTTC	CSVQTDRSYEQYF
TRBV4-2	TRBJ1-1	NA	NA	TGTGCCAGCAGCCAAGGGTCATTAGGGTCTGAAGCTTTCTTT	CASSQGSLGSEAFF